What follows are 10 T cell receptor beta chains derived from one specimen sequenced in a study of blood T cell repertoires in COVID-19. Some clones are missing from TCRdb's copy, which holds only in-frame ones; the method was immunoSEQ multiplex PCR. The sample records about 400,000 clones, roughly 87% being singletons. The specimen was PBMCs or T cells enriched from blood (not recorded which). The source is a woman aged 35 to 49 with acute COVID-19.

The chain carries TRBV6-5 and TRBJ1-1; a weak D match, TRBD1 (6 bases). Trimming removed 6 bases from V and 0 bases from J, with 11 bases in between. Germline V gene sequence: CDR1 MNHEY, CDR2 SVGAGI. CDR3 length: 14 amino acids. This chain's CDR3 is CASRKDRLNTEAFF. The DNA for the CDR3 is TGTGCCAGCAGGAAAGACAGGTTGAACACTGAAGCTTTCTTT.

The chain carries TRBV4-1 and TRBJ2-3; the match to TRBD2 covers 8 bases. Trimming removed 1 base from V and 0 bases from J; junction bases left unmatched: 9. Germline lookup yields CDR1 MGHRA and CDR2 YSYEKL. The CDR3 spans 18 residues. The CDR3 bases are TGCGCCAGCAGCCAAGTCGCTGTACTAGCGGTTAGCACAGATACGCAGTATTTT. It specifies CASSQVAVLAVSTDTQYF.

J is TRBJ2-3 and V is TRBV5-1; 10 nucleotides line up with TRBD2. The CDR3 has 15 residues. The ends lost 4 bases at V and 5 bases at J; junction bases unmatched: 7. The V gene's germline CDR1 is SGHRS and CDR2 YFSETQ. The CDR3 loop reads CASSLSGGREDTQYF. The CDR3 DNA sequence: TGCGCCAGCAGCCTTAGCGGGGGGAGAGAAGATACGCAGTATTTT. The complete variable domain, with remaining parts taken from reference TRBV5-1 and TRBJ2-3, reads KAGVTQTPRYLIKTRGQQVTLSCSPISGHRSVSWYQQTPGQGLQFLFEYFSETQRNKGNFPGRFSGRQFSNSRSEMNVSTLELGDSALYLCASSLSGGREDTQYFGPGTRLTVL.

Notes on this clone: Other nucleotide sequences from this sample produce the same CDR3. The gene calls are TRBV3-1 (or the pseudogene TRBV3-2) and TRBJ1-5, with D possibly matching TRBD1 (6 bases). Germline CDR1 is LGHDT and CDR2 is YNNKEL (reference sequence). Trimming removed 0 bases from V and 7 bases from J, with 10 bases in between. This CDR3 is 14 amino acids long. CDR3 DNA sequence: TGTGCCAGCAGCCAAGACAGGGGAAACCAGCCCCAGCATTTT. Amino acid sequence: CASSQDRGNQPQHF.

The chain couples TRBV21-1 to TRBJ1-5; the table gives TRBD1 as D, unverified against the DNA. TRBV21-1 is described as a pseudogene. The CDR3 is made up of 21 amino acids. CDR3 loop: CASSISVKGTGGWLGNQPQHF. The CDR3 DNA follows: TGTGCCAGCAGTATTTCAGTAAAAGGGACAGGGGGCTGGCTTGGCAATCAGCCCCAGCATTTT.

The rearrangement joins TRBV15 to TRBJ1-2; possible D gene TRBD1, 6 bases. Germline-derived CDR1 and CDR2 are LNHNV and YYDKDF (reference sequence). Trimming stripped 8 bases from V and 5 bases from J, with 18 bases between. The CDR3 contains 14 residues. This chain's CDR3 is CATGTGTSSYGYTF. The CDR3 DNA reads TGTGCCACCGGAACTGGGACAAGTTCTTATGGCTACACCTTC. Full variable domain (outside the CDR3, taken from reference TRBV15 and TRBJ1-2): DAMVIQNPRYQVTQFGKPVTLSCSQTLNHNVMYWYQQKSSQAPKLLFHYYDKDFNNEADTPDNFQSRRPNTSFCFLDIRSPGLGDTAMYLCATGTGTSSYGYTFGSGTRLTVV.

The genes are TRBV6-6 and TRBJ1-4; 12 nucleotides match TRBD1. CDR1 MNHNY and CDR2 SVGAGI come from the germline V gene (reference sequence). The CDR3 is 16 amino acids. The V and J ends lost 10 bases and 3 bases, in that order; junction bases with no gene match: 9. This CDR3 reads CATRGTGGTPNEKLFF. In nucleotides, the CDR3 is TGTGCCACCAGGGGGACAGGGGGCACACCTAATGAAAAACTGTTTTTT.

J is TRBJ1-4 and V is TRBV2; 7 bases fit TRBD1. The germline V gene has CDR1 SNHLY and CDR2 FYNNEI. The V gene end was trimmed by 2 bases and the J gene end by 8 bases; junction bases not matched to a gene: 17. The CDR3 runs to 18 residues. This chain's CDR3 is CASSERSLLRDSREKLFF. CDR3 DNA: TGTGCCAGCAGTGAACGGTCTCTGCTGAGGGACAGTCGAGAAAAACTGTTTTTT.

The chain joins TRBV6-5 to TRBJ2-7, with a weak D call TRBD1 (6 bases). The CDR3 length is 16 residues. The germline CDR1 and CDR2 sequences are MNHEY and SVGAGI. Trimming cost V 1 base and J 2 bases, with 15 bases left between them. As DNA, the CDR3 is TGTGCCAGCAGTTACTTTTCAGGGGTGGGTACCTACGAGCAGTACTTC. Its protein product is CASSYFSGVGTYEQYF.

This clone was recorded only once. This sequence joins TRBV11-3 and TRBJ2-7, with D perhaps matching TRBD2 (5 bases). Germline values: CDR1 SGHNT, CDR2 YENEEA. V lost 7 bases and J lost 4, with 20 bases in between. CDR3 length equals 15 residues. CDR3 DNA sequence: TGTGCCAGCACCCTCCCGGGGTCCGGGTCTTACGAGCAGTACTTC. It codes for CASTLPGSGSYEQYF.